These 30 T cell receptor beta chains came from one sample sequenced in a study of blood T cell repertoires in COVID-19. Generated by immunoSEQ multiplex PCR, the TCRdb table keeps only in-frame clones and is missing some. In the table there are roughly 410,000 clones, around nine tenths of which are singletons. The source material was peripheral blood. The receptors shown here come from a woman aged 40 to 50 with COVID-19, enrolled during active disease.

This clone is a singleton in its sample. The chain uses TRBV12-3 or TRBV12-4 and TRBJ1-2; unclear D gene. CDR3 length: 11 amino acids. Trimming took off 10 bases at V and 4 bases at J, with 10 bases between the two ends. CDR3 in amino acids: CATRTVYGYTF. Here the CDR3 DNA reads TGTGCCACCAGGACTGTCTATGGCTACACCTTC.

The chain links TRBV7-9 to TRBJ1-1, with unresolved D. The CDR3 totals 14 residues. Trimming removed 1 base at V and 11 bases at J, with 17 bases between. The germline V gene encodes CDR1 SEHNR and CDR2 FQNEAQ (reference sequence). This chain's CDR3 is CASSLDGGGEVAFF. The CDR3 DNA reads TGTGCCAGCAGCTTAGATGGTGGCGGGGAGGTCGCTTTCTTT. The complete variable domain, with remaining parts taken from reference TRBV7-9 and TRBJ1-1, reads DTGVSQNPRHKITKRGQNVTFRCDPISEHNRLYWYRQTLGQGPEFLTYFQNEAQLEKSRLLSDRFSAERPKGSFSTLEIQRTEQGDSAMYLCASSLDGGGEVAFFGQGTRLTVV.

The rearrangement uses TRBV27 and TRBJ2-7; tentative D call: TRBD2 (6 bases). V was clipped by 4 bases and J by 6 bases, with 16 bases between them. This CDR3 spans 14 amino acids. Per germline, CDR1 MNHEY and CDR2 SMNVEV (reference sequence). Here the CDR3 reads CASSSAPLAVEQYF. CDR3 DNA sequence: TGTGCCAGCAGTTCCGCCCCACTAGCTGTCGAGCAGTACTTC.

The chain carries TRBV4-3 and TRBJ1-6, with D perhaps matching TRBD1 (5 bases). Trimming took off 2 bases at V and 8 bases at J, with 10 bases between the two ends. This CDR3 is 14 amino acids long. Germline CDR1 reads LGHNA; CDR2 reads YSLEER. In DNA, the CDR3 is TGCGCCAGCAGCCAAAGGGGCCTGGATTCACCCCTCCACTTT. Translation gives CASSQRGLDSPLHF.

CDR3 residues: CASSLGQTYGYTF. In nucleotides, the CDR3 is TGTGCCAGCAGTCTCGGACAGACCTATGGCTACACCTTC. This chain joins TRBV28 and TRBJ1-2; tentative D call: TRBD1 (6 bases). The germline V and J ends were trimmed by 5 bases and 4 bases, with 11 bases remaining between them. Germline V gene sequence: CDR1 MDHEN, CDR2 SYDVKM. The CDR3 covers 13 residues.

The rearrangement links TRBV5-8 to TRBJ2-3; the match to TRBD2 covers 13 bases. Germline V lookup: CDR1 SGHTS, CDR2 YDEGEE. Unmatched junction bases numbered 13, after V lost 3 bases and J lost 0 bases. The CDR3 length is 20 residues. The CDR3 protein is CASSWRSGLAGTSSTDTQYF. The CDR3 DNA sequence: TGTGCCAGCAGCTGGAGATCGGGACTAGCGGGGACGTCTAGCACAGATACGCAGTATTTT.

The chain combines TRBV10-3 with TRBJ2-1; 8 bases fit TRBD2. The junction had 3 bases not matched to a gene; V was cut back by 6 bases and J by 2 bases. The CDR3 extends over 14 amino acids. CDR1 and CDR2 (germline): ENHRY, SYGVKD. This CDR3 is CAIRSGGTYNEQFF. CDR3 DNA: TGTGCCATCAGGTCGGGAGGGACCTACAATGAGCAGTTCTTC.

CDR3 protein: CASSPSLDQPQHF. CDR3 nucleotides: TGTGCCAGCTCACCGTCCCTAGATCAGCCCCAGCATTTT. The chain carries TRBV18 and TRBJ1-5; D gene unclear. CDR3 length: 13 residues. From germline, CDR1 is KGHSH and CDR2 LQKENI. V dropped 3 bases and J dropped 5 bases, with 8 bases sitting between them.

The gene calls are TRBV7-9 and TRBJ2-7; tentative D call: TRBD1 (6 bases). CDR1 and CDR2 (germline): SEHNR, FQNEAQ (reference sequence). CDR3 length: 13 residues. Trimming shortened V by 8 bases and J by 6 bases, and 17 bases separated the two germline ends. The CDR3 nucleotides are TGTGCCAGCTTTCGGCAGGAAGGGGGCGAGCAGTACTTC. Translation gives CASFRQEGGEQYF.

The chain employs TRBV28 and TRBJ2-1, with D perhaps TRBD2 (6 bases). The CDR3 contains 14 residues. Per the germline V gene, CDR1 is MDHEN and CDR2 is SYDVKM. Trimming stripped 7 bases from V and 7 bases from J, with 17 bases between. CDR3 DNA sequence: TGTGCCAGCATCCCCTCGGGGGAAGCGAATGAGCAGTTCTTC. Translating gives CASIPSGEANEQFF.

The genes are TRBV28 and TRBJ2-1, with D maybe TRBD1 (5 bases). Trimming took off 1 base at V and 1 base at J, with 8 bases between the two ends. Germline assignment: CDR1 MDHEN and CDR2 SYDVKM. The CDR3 consists of 15 residues. The CDR3 sequence: CASSLFQGSYNEQFF. The CDR3, as DNA: TGTGCCAGCAGTTTATTTCAGGGTTCCTACAATGAGCAGTTCTTC.

This chain's CDR3 is CTSSQNRRAVPSGNTIYF. The CDR3 region has the DNA TGCACCAGCAGCCAGAATCGGAGGGCGGTGCCCTCCGGAAACACCATATATTTT. The V call is TRBV1, the J call TRBJ1-3. TRBV1 is termed a pseudogene. The CDR3 spans 18 residues.

The gene calls are TRBV7-9 and TRBJ1-2, with 8 positions matching TRBD1. Germline CDR1 SEHNR, CDR2 FQNEAQ (reference sequence). The CDR3 sequence is 14 residues long. The J segment lost 4 bases and the V segment lost 5 bases, leaving 6 bases of the junction unmatched. The CDR3, as DNA: TGTGCCAGCAGCCGGGGTACAGGGGGCTATGGCTACACCTTC. It translates to CASSRGTGGYGYTF.

The chain uses TRBV6-5 and TRBJ1-1, with D perhaps TRBD1 (6 bases). Trimming stripped 6 bases from V and 11 bases from J, with 19 bases between. The CDR3 loop spans 13 amino acids. Per the germline V gene, CDR1 is MNHEY and CDR2 is SVGAGI. CDR3 region: CASRVTGILGAFF. CDR3 in DNA: TGTGCCAGCAGAGTTACAGGGATATTAGGCGCTTTCTTT.

This chain links TRBV28 with TRBJ1-5; 8 nucleotides agree with TRBD1. This CDR3 has 15 amino acids. Germline loops: CDR1 MDHEN, CDR2 SYDVKM. J gave up 7 bases and V 5 bases, and 10 bases lay outside the gene matches. CDR3 amino acids: CASSHGQGGYQPQHF. CDR3 in DNA: TGTGCCAGCAGTCACGGACAGGGAGGGTACCAGCCCCAGCATTTT.

The V gene is TRBV28, the J gene TRBJ2-3, with D possibly being TRBD2 (6 bases). V lost 6 bases to trimming and J lost 0 bases, with 10 bases between them. The CDR3 length is 14 residues. The V gene's germline CDR1 is MDHEN and CDR2 SYDVKM. CDR3 in DNA: TGTGCCAGCAGGGAGGGGACGAGCACAGATACGCAGTATTTT. Translating gives CASREGTSTDTQYF.

The genes are TRBV19 and TRBJ1-5; 11 bases match TRBD1. The CDR3 is made up of 16 amino acids. Germline V gives CDR1 LNHDA, CDR2 SQIVND (reference sequence). V shed 0 bases, J shed 6 bases, and the junction held 4 bases outside the gene matches. The CDR3 sequence: CASSIDVDRGLQPQHF. The CDR3, as DNA: TGTGCCAGTAGTATAGATGTGGACAGGGGGCTTCAGCCCCAGCATTTT.

The chain employs TRBV7-2 and TRBJ1-2, with 7 bases fitting TRBD1. CDR1 and CDR2 from the germline V gene are SGHTA and FQGNSA. CDR3 size: 15 residues. J lost 7 bases, V lost 5 bases, and 13 bases had no gene match. The CDR3 nucleotides read TGTGCCAGCAGCCCCGAGACAGGGCTGATTTCTGGCTACACCTTC. Protein product: CASSPETGLISGYTF.

This chain uses TRBV10-3 with TRBJ1-2; the match to TRBD1 covers 9 bases. The CDR3 is made up of 15 amino acids. V dropped 2 bases and J dropped 3; count of bases not matched to a gene: 4. Germline V gene lookup returns CDR1 ENHRY and CDR2 SYGVKD. CDR3 sequence (DNA): TGTGCCATCAGTGAGCCATGGACAGGGGACTATGGCTACACCTTC. It encodes CAISEPWTGDYGYTF.

The chain has TRBV12-3 or TRBV12-4 and TRBJ1-6, with no clear D. Deletions cut 5 bases from V and 7 bases from J, with 9 bases between. The CDR3 loop spans 13 amino acids. CDR3 sequence reads: CASSDQRNSPLHF. CDR3 nucleotides: TGTGCCAGCAGTGACCAGAGGAATTCACCCCTCCACTTT.

The chain is built from TRBV28 and TRBJ1-1; D uncertain. Germline values: CDR1 MDHEN, CDR2 SYDVKM. With 5 bases removed from V and 4 bases from J, the gap between germline ends came to 8 bases. The length of the CDR3 is 12 residues. CDR3 DNA sequence: TGTGCCAGCAGTGGCAGGATCACTGAAGCTTTCTTT. Translated: CASSGRITEAFF.

The chain has TRBV6-5 and TRBJ2-5, with 7 nucleotides matching TRBD2. V dropped 6 bases and J dropped 3; count of bases not matched to a gene: 10. Germline-derived CDR1 and CDR2 are MNHEY and SVGAGI. The CDR3 length is 15 residues. The CDR3, as DNA: TGTGCCAGCAGAAGAGGGTTGGGGGGGAAAGAGACCCAGTACTTC. Protein product: CASRRGLGGKETQYF.

The chain combines TRBV4-3 with TRBJ2-2; the D gene is possibly TRBD1 (6 bases). This CDR3 comprises 17 residues. Trimming cost V 0 bases and J 4 bases, with 15 bases left between them. CDR1 and CDR2 from the germline V gene are LGHNA and YSLEER. The CDR3 nucleotides read TGCGCCAGCAGCCAAGACGAACAGGGAAGCGGCACCGGGGAGCTGTTTTTT. Amino acids: CASSQDEQGSGTGELFF.

V usage is TRBV6-5 and J usage is TRBJ1-2; D is possibly TRBD1 (6 bases). The length of the CDR3 is 13 residues. The V end was cut by 0 bases, the J end by 8 bases, with 10 bases between. Germline values: CDR1 MNHEY, CDR2 SVGAGI. The CDR3 region is CASSYSPGEGYTF. The CDR3 nucleotides read TGTGCCAGCAGTTACTCGCCAGGGGAGGGCTACACCTTC.

A few counts support this clone. One end of the junction varies from germline; a read error may be responsible. The V call is TRBV7-7, the J call TRBJ2-3; 10 bases line up with TRBD2. Germline V gene lookup returns CDR1 SSHAT and CDR2 FNYEAQ (reference sequence). The CDR3 covers 14 residues. The CDR3 DNA reads TGTGCTAGCAGCCCTAGCGGGAGTGGGGATACGCAGTATTTT. Translated, it gives CASSPSGSGDTQYF.

This chain uses TRBV5-1 with TRBJ2-3, with TRBD1 identical over 8 bases. Losses at the gene ends were 0 bases for V and 4 bases for J; bases not matched to a gene: 7. The CDR3 is 16 residues long. The germline CDR1 and CDR2 sequences are SGHRS and YFSETQ. CDR3 in DNA: TGCGCCAGCAGCTTGGTGGGACAGGACTTTGCAGATACGCAGTATTTT. Translating gives CASSLVGQDFADTQYF.

The chain uses TRBV6-2 or TRBV6-3 and TRBJ2-7; 10 positions agree with TRBD2. The CDR3 has 16 amino acids. Looked up from germline, CDR1 is MNHEY and CDR2 is SVGEGT. J was trimmed by 2 bases and V by 2 bases; bases with no gene match: 6. The CDR3 loop is CASSYRLAGATYEQYF. The CDR3, as DNA: TGTGCCAGCAGTTACCGCCTAGCGGGGGCTACCTACGAGCAGTACTTC.

This chain links TRBV12-3 or TRBV12-4 with TRBJ1-2, with unresolved D. The CDR3 runs 13 residues. V lost 6 bases and J 9 bases, leaving 17 bases between the germline ends. In nucleotides, the CDR3 is TGTGCCAGCAGCGCAAGCTCTCGGTTGAGCTACACCTTC. Its protein is CASSASSRLSYTF.

The V call is TRBV7-2, the J call TRBJ2-1; 9 bases are shared with TRBD2. J was trimmed by 0 bases and V by 5 bases; bases with no gene match: 2. CDR1 and CDR2 from the germline V gene are SGHTA and FQGNSA. This CDR3 contains 15 residues. CDR3 loop: CASSPSGNSYNEQFF. The CDR3 nucleotides are TGTGCCAGCAGCCCTAGCGGGAACTCCTACAATGAGCAGTTCTTC.

The chain recombines TRBV2 with TRBJ1-2; unclear D gene. V shed 7 bases and J shed 5 bases, with 17 bases lying between them. The CDR3 covers 14 residues. Germline V gene lookup returns CDR1 SNHLY and CDR2 FYNNEI. The CDR3 DNA is TGTGCCAGCAAAATTGAAGAGGCAACATATGGCTACACCTTC. Its translation is CASKIEEATYGYTF.